One and the same sample provided the 10 T cell receptor beta chains below, sequenced in a study of cytomegalovirus exposure and HLA in healthy donors. Researchers ran the PCR with 60 Vbeta and 13 Jbeta primers. Generated by immunoSEQ multiplex PCR, the TCRdb table keeps only in-frame clones and is missing some. In the table there are under 150,000 clones, 80% of which are singletons. The material sequenced was PBMCs. These receptors were collected from a man in his forties in good health and CMV-seropositive.

V is TRBV25-1 and J is TRBJ2-7; TRBD1 aligns across 7 bases. The V and J ends lost 4 bases and 3 bases, in that order; junction bases with no gene match: 9. Germline CDR1 reads MGHDK; CDR2 reads SYGVNS. This CDR3 is built from 15 residues. CDR3 DNA: TGTGCCAGCAGTGGGGTCCAGGGGGTAGGCTACGAGCAGTACTTC. This sequence encodes CASSGVQGVGYEQYF.

The J gene is TRBJ2-7, the V gene TRBV5-8; 8 positions match TRBD1. This CDR3 has 15 residues. Trimming at V came to 3 bases and at J to 5 bases, leaving 10 bases not matched to a gene. Germline V gene sequence: CDR1 SGHTS, CDR2 YDEGEE. CDR3 region: CASSSSGTGTHEQYF. CDR3 sequence (DNA): TGTGCCAGCAGCTCTTCCGGGACAGGAACTCACGAGCAGTACTTC.

V usage is TRBV9 and J usage is TRBJ1-2; TRBD1 aligns across 8 bases. CDR1 SGDLS and CDR2 YYNGEE come from the germline V gene. The CDR3 is 14 amino acids. J was trimmed by 4 bases and V by 4 bases; bases with no gene match: 6. Written as DNA, the CDR3 is TGTGCCAGCAGCATTTCGACAGGGGCCTATGGCTACACCTTC. Protein product: CASSISTGAYGYTF.

The V call is TRBV18, the J call TRBJ2-3; D remains ambiguous. Trimming removed 0 bases at V and 2 bases at J, with 3 bases between. The CDR3 runs 13 residues. The germline CDR1 and CDR2 sequences are KGHSH and LQKENI. Written as DNA, the CDR3 is TGTGCCAGCTCACCACCCAACACAGATACGCAGTATTTT. Protein product: CASSPPNTDTQYF.

V gene TRBV4-3 combines with J gene TRBJ1-1; D not resolved. The CDR3 totals 13 residues. CDR1 is LGHNA and CDR2 is YSLEER in the germline V gene. V lost 0 bases to trimming and J lost 2 bases, with 4 bases between them. The CDR3 nucleotides read TGCGCCAGCAGCCAAGATATCAACACTGAAGCTTTCTTT. Translation: CASSQDINTEAFF.

The chain has TRBV6-4 and TRBJ1-2; weak D call: TRBD1 (6 bases). Germline CDR1 reads MRHNA; CDR2 reads SNTAGT. CDR3 size: 15 residues. V was shortened by 5 bases and J by 6 bases, with 19 bases between the two germline ends. Here the CDR3 reads CASSQGLPGVNGYTF. In nucleotides, the CDR3 is TGTGCCAGCAGTCAGGGGTTGCCAGGGGTTAATGGCTACACCTTC.

This rearrangement joins TRBV28 to TRBJ2-1, with TRBD1 matching 8 bases. The length of the CDR3 is 15 residues. Germline CDR1 and CDR2: MDHEN and SYDVKM. The V and J ends lost 3 bases and 8 bases, in that order; junction bases with no gene match: 9. The CDR3 protein is CASSFTGQGPYEQFF. CDR3 sequence (DNA): TGTGCCAGCAGTTTTACCGGACAGGGACCCTATGAGCAGTTCTTC.

CDR3 region: CASSGRQGDQPQHF. CDR3 DNA: TGTGCCAGCAGTGGTCGGCAGGGTGATCAGCCCCAGCATTTT. V gene TRBV2 combines with J gene TRBJ1-5; possibly TRBD1 for D (5 bases). CDR1 and CDR2 (germline): SNHLY, FYNNEI. The CDR3 sequence is 14 residues long. V dropped 4 bases and J dropped 5 bases, with 12 bases sitting between them.

The chain's CDR3 is CASSQEWGRGDYEQYF. The CDR3 region has the DNA TGCGCCAGCAGCCAAGAATGGGGCAGGGGTGACTACGAGCAGTACTTC. This chain connects TRBV4-3 to TRBJ2-7, with D perhaps TRBD1 (6 bases). Trimming took 0 bases from V and 3 from J, leaving 15 bases between them. Germline-derived CDR1 and CDR2 are LGHNA and YSLEER. The CDR3 loop spans 16 amino acids.

The rearrangement uses TRBV29-1 and TRBJ1-1; no clear D. The germline V gene encodes CDR1 SQVTM and CDR2 ANQGSEA. The CDR3 spans 10 residues. Trimming removed 5 bases at V and 7 bases at J, with 8 bases between. This chain's CDR3 is CSVKAGEAFF. In DNA form, the CDR3 reads TGCAGCGTTAAAGCAGGTGAAGCTTTCTTT.